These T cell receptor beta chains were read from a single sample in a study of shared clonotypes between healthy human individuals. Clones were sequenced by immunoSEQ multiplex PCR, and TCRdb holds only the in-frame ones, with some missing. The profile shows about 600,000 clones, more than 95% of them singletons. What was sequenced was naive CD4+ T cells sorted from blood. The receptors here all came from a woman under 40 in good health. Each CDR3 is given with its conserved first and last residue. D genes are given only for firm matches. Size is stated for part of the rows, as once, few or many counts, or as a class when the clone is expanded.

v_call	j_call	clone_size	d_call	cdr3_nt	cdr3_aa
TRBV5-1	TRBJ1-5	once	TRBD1	TGCGCCAGCGCGCCCGGGGGAGGGGGCGCGTCCCAGCCCCAGCATTTT	CASAPGGGGASQPQHF
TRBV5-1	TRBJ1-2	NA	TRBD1	TGCGCCAGCAGATTTAGGACAGGGTATGGCTACACCTTC	CASRFRTGYGYTF
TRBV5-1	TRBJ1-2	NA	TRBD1	TGCGCCAGCAGCCTCATGACAGGGGGGTATGGCTACACCTTC	CASSLMTGGYGYTF
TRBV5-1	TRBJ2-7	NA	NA	TGCGCCAGCAGCTTGGAGCCAGGGTTCGACCCCTACGAGCAGTACTTC	CASSLEPGFDPYEQYF
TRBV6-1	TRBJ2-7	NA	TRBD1	TGTGCCAGCAGTGAAGCCCAGGACAGGGTGGACGAGCAGTACTTC	CASSEAQDRVDEQYF
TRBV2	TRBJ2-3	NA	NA	TGTGCCAGCAGTGAATTGGGCGGCGACCGCACAGATACGCAGTATTTT	CASSELGGDRTDTQYF
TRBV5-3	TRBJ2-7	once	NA	TGTGCCAGAAGCTTGGGGTCTCGCCGTTTTGCCGTCAGACCCTCCTACGAGCAGTACTTC	CARSLGSRRFAVRPSYEQYF
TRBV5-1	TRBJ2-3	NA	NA	TGCGCCAGCAGCTGGGGCGGGGACTCTATGTATTTT	CASSWGGDSMYF
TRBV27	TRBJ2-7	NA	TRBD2	TGTGCCAGCAGTCGAACAGGGACTAGCGGGACCTACGAGCAGTACTTC	CASSRTGTSGTYEQYF
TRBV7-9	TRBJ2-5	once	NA	TGTGCCAGCAGCGGACGGGACATGTGGGAGACCCAGTACTTC	CASSGRDMWETQYF
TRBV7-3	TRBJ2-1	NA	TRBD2	TGTGCCAGCAGCTTAGGGCTAGCGGGAGATACATATGAGCAGTTCTTC	CASSLGLAGDTYEQFF
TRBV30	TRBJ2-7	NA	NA	TGTGCCTGGACTGGCGGAGTCTACGAGCAGTACTTC	CAWTGGVYEQYF
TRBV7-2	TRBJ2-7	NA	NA	TGTGCCAGCAGCTTGGGAGGCGACGGTTACGAGCAGTACTTC	CASSLGGDGYEQYF
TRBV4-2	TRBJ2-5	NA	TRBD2	TGTGCCAGCAGCCCGGGACTAGCGGGACGAAGGGGAGAGACCCAGTACTTC	CASSPGLAGRRGETQYF
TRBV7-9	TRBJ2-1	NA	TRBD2	TGTGCCAGCAGCCCACGGACTAGCGGGTTCAATGAGCAGTTCTTC	CASSPRTSGFNEQFF
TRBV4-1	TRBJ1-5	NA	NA	TGCGCCAGCAGCCAAGATGTCATGTCAAACAATCAGCCCCAGCATTTT	CASSQDVMSNNQPQHF